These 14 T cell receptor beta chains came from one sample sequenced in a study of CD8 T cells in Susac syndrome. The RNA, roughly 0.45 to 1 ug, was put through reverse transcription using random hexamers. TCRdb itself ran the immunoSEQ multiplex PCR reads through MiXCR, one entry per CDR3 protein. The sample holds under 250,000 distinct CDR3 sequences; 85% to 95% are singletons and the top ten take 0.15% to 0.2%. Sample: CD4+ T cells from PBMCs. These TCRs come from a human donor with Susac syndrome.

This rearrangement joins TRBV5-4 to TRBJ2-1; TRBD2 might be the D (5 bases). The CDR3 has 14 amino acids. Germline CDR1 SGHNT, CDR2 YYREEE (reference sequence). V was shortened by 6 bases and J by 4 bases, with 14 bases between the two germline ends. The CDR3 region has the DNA TGTGCCAGCACCGCCGGCAGCGGATACAATGAGCAGTTCTTC. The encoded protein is CASTAGSGYNEQFF.

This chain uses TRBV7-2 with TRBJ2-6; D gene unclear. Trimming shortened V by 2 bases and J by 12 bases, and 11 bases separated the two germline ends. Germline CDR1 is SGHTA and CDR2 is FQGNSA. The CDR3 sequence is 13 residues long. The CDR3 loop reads CASSLNVAPVLTF. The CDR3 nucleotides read TGTGCCAGCAGCTTAAATGTGGCCCCCGTCCTGACTTTC. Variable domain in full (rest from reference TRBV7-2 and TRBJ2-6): GAGVSQSPSNKVTEKGKDVELRCDPISGHTALYWYRQSLGQGLEFLIYFQGNSAPDKSGLPSDRFSAERTGGSVSTLTIQRTQQEDSAVYLCASSLNVAPVLTFGAGSRLTVL.

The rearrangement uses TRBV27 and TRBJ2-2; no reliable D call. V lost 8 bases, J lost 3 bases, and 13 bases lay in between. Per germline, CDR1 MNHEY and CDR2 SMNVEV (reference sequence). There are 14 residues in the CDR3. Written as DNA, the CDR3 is TGTGCCAGCCGATACCCGTTGGACACCGGGGAGCTGTTTTTT. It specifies CASRYPLDTGELFF.

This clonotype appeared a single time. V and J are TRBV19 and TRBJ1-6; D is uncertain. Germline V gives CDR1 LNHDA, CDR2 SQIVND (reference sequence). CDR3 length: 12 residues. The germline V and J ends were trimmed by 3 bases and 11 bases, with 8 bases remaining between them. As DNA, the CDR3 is TGTGCCAGTAGTATTTGGGGAACACCCCTCCACTTT. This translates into CASSIWGTPLHF.

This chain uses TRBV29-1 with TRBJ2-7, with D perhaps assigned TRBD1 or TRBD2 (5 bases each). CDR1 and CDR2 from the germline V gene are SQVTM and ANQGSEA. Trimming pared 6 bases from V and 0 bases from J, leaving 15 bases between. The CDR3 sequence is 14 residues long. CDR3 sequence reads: CSVQDRGISYEQYF. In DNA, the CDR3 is TGCAGCGTCCAGGATCGGGGCATCTCCTACGAGCAGTACTTC.

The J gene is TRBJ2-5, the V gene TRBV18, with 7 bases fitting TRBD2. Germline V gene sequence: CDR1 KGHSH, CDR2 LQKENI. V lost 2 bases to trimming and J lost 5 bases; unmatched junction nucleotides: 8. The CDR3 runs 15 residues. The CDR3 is CASSPNRGTTETQYF. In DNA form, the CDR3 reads TGTGCCAGCTCACCAAATCGGGGGACTACTGAGACCCAGTACTTC.

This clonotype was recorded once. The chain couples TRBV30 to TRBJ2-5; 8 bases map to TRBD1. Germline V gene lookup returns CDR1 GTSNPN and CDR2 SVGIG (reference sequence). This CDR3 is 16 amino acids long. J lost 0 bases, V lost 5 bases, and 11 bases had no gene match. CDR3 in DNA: TGTGCCTGGGGTGGAGGACAGGGTCGATACCAAGAGACCCAGTACTTC. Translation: CAWGGGQGRYQETQYF.

CDR3 sequence: CASSLERADSPLHF. The CDR3 region has the DNA TGTGCCAGCAGCTTGGAGCGGGCCGATTCACCCCTCCACTTT. The chain employs TRBV5-6 and TRBJ1-6; no clear D gene. Germline V gives CDR1 SGHDT, CDR2 YYEEEE. The CDR3 is made up of 14 amino acids. The ends were cut back, 0 bases at V and 8 bases at J, with 9 bases in the middle.

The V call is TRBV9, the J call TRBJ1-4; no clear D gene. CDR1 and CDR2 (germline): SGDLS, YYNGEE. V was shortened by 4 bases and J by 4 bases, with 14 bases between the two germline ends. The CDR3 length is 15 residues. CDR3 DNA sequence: TGTGCCAGCAGCTTCCGACGGGGAGATAATGAAAAACTGTTTTTT. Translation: CASSFRRGDNEKLFF.

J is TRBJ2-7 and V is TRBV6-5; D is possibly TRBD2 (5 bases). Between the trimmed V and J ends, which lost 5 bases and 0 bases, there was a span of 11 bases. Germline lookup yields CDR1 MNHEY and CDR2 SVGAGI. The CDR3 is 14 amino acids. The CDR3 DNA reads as TGTGCCAGCAGTCATACTAGGAGCTCCTACGAGCAGTACTTC. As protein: CASSHTRSSYEQYF.

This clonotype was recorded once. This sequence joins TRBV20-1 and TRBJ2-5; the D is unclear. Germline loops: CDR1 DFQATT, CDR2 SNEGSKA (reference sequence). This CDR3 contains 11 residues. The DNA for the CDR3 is TGCACCGCTGGTGGTTTTCGGACCCAGTACTTC. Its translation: CTAGGFRTQYF.

DNA for the CDR3: TGCAGTGCTAGGCCCCCCGGGACAGCCTTGGTGCGGACCCAGTACTTC. As protein: CSARPPGTALVRTQYF. V gene TRBV20-1 combines with J gene TRBJ2-5, with 7 bases that match TRBD1. Looked up from germline, CDR1 is DFQATT and CDR2 is SNEGSKA (reference sequence). The trim removed 3 bases at V and 7 bases at J, leaving 17 bases unmatched. The CDR3 is made up of 16 amino acids.

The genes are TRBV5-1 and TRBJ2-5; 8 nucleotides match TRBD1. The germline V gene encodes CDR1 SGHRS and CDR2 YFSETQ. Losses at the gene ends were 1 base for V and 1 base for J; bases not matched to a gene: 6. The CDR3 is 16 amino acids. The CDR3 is CASSLNRGIPQETQYF. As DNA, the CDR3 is TGCGCCAGCAGCTTGAACAGGGGGATACCCCAAGAGACCCAGTACTTC.

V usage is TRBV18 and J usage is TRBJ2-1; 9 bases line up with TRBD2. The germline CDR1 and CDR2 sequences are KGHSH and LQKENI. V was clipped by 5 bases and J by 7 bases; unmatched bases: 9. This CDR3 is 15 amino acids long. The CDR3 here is CASSASGVTGNEQFF. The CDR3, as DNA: TGTGCCAGCTCAGCTAGCGGGGTCACGGGAAATGAGCAGTTCTTC.